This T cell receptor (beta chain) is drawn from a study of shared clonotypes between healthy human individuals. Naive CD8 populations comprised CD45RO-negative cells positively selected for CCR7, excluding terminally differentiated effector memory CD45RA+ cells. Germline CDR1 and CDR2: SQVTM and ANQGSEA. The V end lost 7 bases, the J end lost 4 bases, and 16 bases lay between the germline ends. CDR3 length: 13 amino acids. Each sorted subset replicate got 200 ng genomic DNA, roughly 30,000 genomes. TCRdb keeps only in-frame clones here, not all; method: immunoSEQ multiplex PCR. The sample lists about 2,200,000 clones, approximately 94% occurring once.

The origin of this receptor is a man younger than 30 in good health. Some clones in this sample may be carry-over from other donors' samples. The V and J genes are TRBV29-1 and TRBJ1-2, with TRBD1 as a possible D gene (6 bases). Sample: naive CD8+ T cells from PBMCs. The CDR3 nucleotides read TGCAGCGCCGACCGACAGGACGTCTATGGCTACACCTTC. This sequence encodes CSADRQDVYGYTF.